Listed below are T cell receptor beta chains from one sample, sequenced in a study of T cell repertoires in cytomegalovirus infection. Which antigens these TCRs recognize remains unknown. TCRdb reanalysed the reads using MiXCR and keeps one entry per CDR3 protein. Among approximately 260,000 distinct CDR3 sequences listed, roughly a fifth were seen once. The starting material was cultured PBMCs, obtained from culture after CMV antigen stimulation. These receptors originate from a human donor in good health (CMV status not recorded). Some clones in this sample may be carry-over from other donors' samples. Both conserved end residues are part of each CDR3. A D gene is named only where the DNA matches it firmly. Only some rows state a clone size, as once, few, many or a class for expanded clones.

>TRBV20-1|TRBD2|-|TRBJ2-1
TGCAGTGCTAGGGGAGCGGGAAGGGAAGGTGAGCAGTTCTTC
CSARGAGREGEQFF
>TRBV7-2|-|many|TRBJ2-6
TGTGCCAGCAGCTTAGGTGGGGCCAACGTCCTGACTTTC
CASSLGGANVLTF
>TRBV28|TRBD1|-|TRBJ1-1
TGTGCCAGCAGTTTGACAGGGTTGCTCGCTGAAGCTTTCTTT
CASSLTGLLAEAFF
>TRBV4-1|-|-|TRBJ2-7
TGCGCCAGCAGCCAAGATCTTATGAACTCGTGGTACTTC
CASSQDLMNSWYF
>TRBV6-1|TRBD1|-|TRBJ2-1
TGTGCCAGCAGTGTGCAGGGGGCGCAAAATGAGCAGTTCTTC
CASSVQGAQNEQFF
>TRBV9|TRBD1|-|TRBJ1-1
TGTGCCAGCAGCGTGGACACAGGGGCGTACACTGAAGCTTTCTTT
CASSVDTGAYTEAFF
>TRBV6-1|-|many|TRBJ2-1
TGTGCCAGCAGTCGGGAGTGGCCCTACAATGAGCAGTTCTTC
CASSREWPYNEQFF
>TRBV11-3|-|few|TRBJ1-4
TGTGCCAGCAGCTCACTTCAAGGGCAGACTAATGAAAAACTGTTTTTT
CASSSLQGQTNEKLFF
>TRBV6-1|-|few|TRBJ1-5
TGTGCCAGCAGTGAATGGGGCAGGGGCAATCAGCCCCAGCATTTT
CASSEWGRGNQPQHF
>TRBV7-6|TRBD2|-|TRBJ2-5
TGTGCCAGCAGTGTAGAGGGCGGGAGTGGAGAGACCCAGTACTTC
CASSVEGGSGETQYF
>TRBV15|TRBD2|few|TRBJ2-3
TGTGCCACCAGCAGAGATAACGGCGGGAGAGGCGATACGCAGTATTTT
CATSRDNGGRGDTQYF
>TRBV3-1|-|-|TRBJ2-1
TGTGCCAGCAGCCAAGAGACCCCGGGAGTTAATGAGCAGTTCTTC
CASSQETPGVNEQFF
>TRBV20-1|TRBD2|-|TRBJ2-3
TGCAGTGCTAGAGAGGGAGGGTTCACAGATACGCAGTATTTT
CSAREGGFTDTQYF
>TRBV19|TRBD2|few|TRBJ2-1
TGTGCCAGTAGTATAGCCACTAGCGGGAGTTACAATGAGCAGTTCTTC
CASSIATSGSYNEQFF
>TRBV7-2|-|many|TRBJ2-5
TGTGCCAGCAGCTTGCTCGCGCAACAACAAGAGACCCAGTACTTC
CASSLLAQQQETQYF
>TRBV6-2/TRBV6-3|TRBD2|-|TRBJ2-7
TGTGCCAGCAGTCCTACTAGCGGGGCCTTCTACGAGCAGTACTTC
CASSPTSGAFYEQYF
>TRBV5-5|-|-|TRBJ1-5
TGTGCCAGCAGCCCCTTGGGGGGAGGAAGCAATCAGCCCCAGCATTTT
CASSPLGGGSNQPQHF
>TRBV12-3/TRBV12-4|-|many|TRBJ2-3
TGTGCCAGCAGTTTGGAATCAACAACAGATACGCAGTATTTT
CASSLESTTDTQYF
>TRBV7-8|TRBD1|many|TRBJ2-5
TGTGCCAGCAGTATGGGGACAGGGGAAGGGACCCAGTACTTC
CASSMGTGEGTQYF
>TRBV4-1|-|-|TRBJ2-1
TGCGCCAGCAGCCAAGAGATCGAGGGAGGCACCTACAATGAGCAGTTCTTC
CASSQEIEGGTYNEQFF
>TRBV29-1|-|-|TRBJ2-3
TGCAGCGTTGAAGTACAGGGCACAGATACGCAGTATTTT
CSVEVQGTDTQYF
>TRBV6-2/TRBV6-3|TRBD2|few|TRBJ2-2
TGTGCCACCCACCTAGCGGCGAACACCGGGGAGCTGTTTTTT
CATHLAANTGELFF